The 10 T cell receptor beta chains below all came from one sample that was sequenced in a study of blood T cell repertoires in COVID-19. TCRdb's table, derived via immunoSEQ multiplex PCR, lists solely in-frame clones and lacks some. The table records some 200,000 clones, roughly 94% of them present only once. The sequencing sample was made of peripheral blood. The receptors derive from a man aged 30 to 39 with COVID-19, enrolled during active disease.

V and J are TRBV5-1 and TRBJ2-7; a possible D gene is TRBD1 (7 bases). V lost 0 bases, J lost 0 bases, and 13 bases lay in between. The CDR3 covers 16 residues. The germline CDR1 and CDR2 sequences are SGHRS and YFSETQ. As DNA, the CDR3 is TGCGCCAGCAGCTTGGACAGGGGACTCAGCTCCTACGAGCAGTACTTC. This encodes CASSLDRGLSSYEQYF.

The V gene is TRBV12-3 or TRBV12-4, the J gene TRBJ2-3; D gene uncertain. V gave up 4 bases and J gave up 7 bases, with 9 bases separating them. The CDR3 runs to 12 residues. The CDR3 spells CASSSAPNTQYF. CDR3 in DNA: TGTGCCAGCAGTTCAGCCCCAAATACGCAGTATTTT.

V is TRBV28 and J is TRBJ1-5; possibly TRBD1 for D (5 bases). V was shortened by 7 bases and J by 1 base, with 14 bases between the two germline ends. Germline lookup yields CDR1 MDHEN and CDR2 SYDVKM. There are 15 residues in the CDR3. CDR3 protein: CASKNLGGSNQPQHF. DNA of the CDR3: TGTGCCAGCAAAAACTTGGGGGGGAGCAATCAGCCCCAGCATTTT.

This chain connects TRBV7-9 to TRBJ1-5; no reliable D call. CDR1 is SEHNR, CDR2 FQNEAQ, per germline (reference sequence). V dropped 1 base and J dropped 5 bases, with 6 bases sitting between them. The CDR3 runs 13 residues. CDR3 amino acids: CASSLDGHQPQHF. CDR3 nucleotides: TGTGCCAGCAGCTTAGATGGGCATCAGCCCCAGCATTTT.

The chain combines TRBV4-1 with TRBJ1-1, with D maybe TRBD1 (6 bases). Trimming stripped 4 bases from V and 3 bases from J, with 9 bases between. The length of the CDR3 is 13 residues. Germline values: CDR1 MGHRA, CDR2 YSYEKL. The CDR3 reads CASSLQGDTEAFF. The CDR3 DNA follows: TGCGCCAGCAGCCTACAGGGTGACACTGAAGCTTTCTTT.

This CDR3 reads CASSWWIQGAFDTEAFF. In DNA, the CDR3 is TGTGCCAGCAGCTGGTGGATACAGGGGGCGTTCGACACTGAAGCTTTCTTT. The J gene is TRBJ1-1, the V gene TRBV5-6; 9 bases are a match to TRBD1. CDR3 length: 17 residues. V trimming: 3 bases; J trimming: 3 bases; junction bases outside the gene matches: 12. Per the germline V gene, CDR1 is SGHDT and CDR2 is YYEEEE.

This chain uses TRBV28 with TRBJ1-2, with 7 bases identical to TRBD1. Germline CDR1 reads MDHEN; CDR2 reads SYDVKM. V gave up 6 bases and J gave up 0 bases; unmatched junction bases: 7. The CDR3 has 15 amino acids. The CDR3 here is CASRIAGTANYGYTF. As DNA, the CDR3 is TGTGCCAGCAGGATAGCGGGGACAGCTAACTATGGCTACACCTTC.

This clone was picked up one time. The chain recombines TRBV3-1 (or the pseudogene TRBV3-2) with TRBJ2-4; no clear D. Germline assignment: CDR1 LGHDT and CDR2 YNNKEL (reference sequence). The germline V and J ends were trimmed by 0 bases and 6 bases, with 12 bases remaining between them. The CDR3 contains 15 residues. The CDR3: CASSQDGGSPNIQYF. The CDR3 DNA reads as TGTGCCAGCAGCCAAGATGGCGGTAGCCCAAACATTCAGTACTTC.

This chain joins TRBV19 and TRBJ2-5; the D gene is possibly TRBD2 (6 bases). Trimming shortened V by 4 bases and J by 3 bases, and 12 bases separated the two germline ends. Germline lookup yields CDR1 LNHDA and CDR2 SQIVND (reference sequence). The CDR3 length is 14 residues. Here the CDR3 DNA reads TGTGCCAGTAGTACCAGACGGGGGAAAGAGACCCAGTACTTC. It encodes CASSTRRGKETQYF.

In this sample, this clone turned up a few times. The V and J genes are TRBV7-3 and TRBJ2-7; D possibly corresponds to TRBD1 (6 bases). Between the trimmed V and J ends, which lost 0 bases and 6 bases, there was a span of 15 bases. The CDR3 has 15 residues. Germline values: CDR1 SGHTA, CDR2 FQGTGA. The DNA of the CDR3 is TGTGCCAGCAGCTTAACACCGACAGGTCGGGGCGAGCAGTACTTC. Its translation is CASSLTPTGRGEQYF. The variable domain in full, completed from reference TRBV7-3 and TRBJ2-7, reads GAGVSQTPSNKVTEKGKYVELRCDPISGHTALYWYRQSLGQGPEFLIYFQGTGAADDSGLPNDRFFAVRPEGSVSTLKIQRTERGDSAVYLCASSLTPTGRGEQYFGPGTRLTVT.